The clone carrying this T cell receptor (beta chain) came up once. The antigen remains unidentified. This record comes from a study of cytomegalovirus exposure and HLA in healthy donors. This table comes from immunoSEQ multiplex PCR, and its TCRdb copy is limited to in-frame clones, with some not included. The sample lists approximately 59,000 clones, 80% to 95% seen once, with roughly 5.2% in the top ten. Germline assignment: CDR1 SGHDN and CDR2 FVKESK. V lost 0 bases and J 2 bases, leaving 16 bases between the germline ends. This CDR3 spans 17 amino acids. Whole-study results and caveats: In vitro testing confirmed a few CMV-associated chains as specific for CMV antigens. Altogether, 150 to 200 TCR beta chains were recorded as cytomegalovirus-associated.

Sequenced material: PBMCs. The source is a man aged 18 to 30 in good health and CMV-seropositive. This chain links TRBV14 with TRBJ2-5; TRBD1 might be the D (6 bases). CDR3 sequence reads: CASSQDLSQGNQETQYF. The CDR3 bases are TGTGCCAGCAGCCAAGATTTATCACAGGGAAATCAAGAGACCCAGTACTTC.